This entry lists 10 T cell receptor beta chains sequenced from one sample in a study of control samples from healthy donors and cancer patients. Data came from immunoSEQ multiplex PCR; TCRdb stores just in-frame clones and leaves some out. The sample lists 190,000 or so clones; approximately 92% were seen once. The material sequenced was blood. The receptors derive from a young man in good health.

This chain links TRBV5-1 with TRBJ1-1; TRBD1 aligns across 10 bases. Germline-derived CDR1 and CDR2 are SGHRS and YFSETQ. V lost 4 bases, J lost 5 bases, and 2 bases stayed unmatched. The CDR3 extends over 13 amino acids. CDR3 sequence reads: CASSMDRGTEAFF. Written as DNA, the CDR3 is TGCGCCAGCAGCATGGACAGGGGGACTGAAGCTTTCTTT.

The chain uses TRBV19 and TRBJ2-7; 13 bases align to TRBD2. Losses at the gene ends were 5 bases for V and 2 bases for J; bases not matched to a gene: 6. The germline V gene has CDR1 LNHDA and CDR2 SQIVND (reference sequence). The CDR3 is 16 residues long. The CDR3 nucleotides read TGTGCCAGTAGTGAGACTAGCGGGGGGTTCGCCTACGAGCAGTACTTC. Encoded protein: CASSETSGGFAYEQYF.

In the case of this clone: Other nucleotide sequences in the sample specify the same CDR3. The chain has TRBV24-1 and TRBJ2-1; maybe TRBD1 (5 bases). Germline V gene data show CDR1 as KGHDR and CDR2 as SFDVKD. Deletions cut 4 bases from V and 9 bases from J, with 9 bases between. The CDR3 runs to 12 residues. CDR3 sequence: CATSDPGSEQFF. In DNA, the CDR3 is TGTGCCACCAGTGACCCAGGGTCTGAGCAGTTCTTC.

This chain joins TRBV6-5 and TRBJ2-2; D is undetermined. The length of the CDR3 is 12 residues. V dropped 11 bases and J dropped 4 bases, with 11 bases sitting between them. Germline CDR1 reads MNHEY; CDR2 reads SVGAGI. CDR3 residues: CASRGSTGELFF. CDR3 nucleotide sequence: TGTGCCTCTCGCGGCAGCACCGGGGAGCTGTTTTTT.

A note on this clone: One end of the junction is discordant with germline, which a read error may explain. The chain couples TRBV5-1 to TRBJ2-4; 8 bases are a match to TRBD2. Germline V gene sequence: CDR1 SGHRS, CDR2 YFSETQ. The CDR3 is 15 amino acids. Here the CDR3 reads CARSPGGGAKNIQYF. The CDR3 DNA reads TGCGCCCGCAGCCCCGGGGGGGGAGCCAAAAACATTCAGTACTTC.

This clone came up once. J is TRBJ2-7 and V is TRBV24-1; 7 nucleotides line up with TRBD1. This CDR3 is built from 14 residues. V dropped 6 bases and J dropped 1; count of bases not matched to a gene: 5. Germline loops: CDR1 KGHDR, CDR2 SFDVKD. CDR3 DNA: TGTGCCACCAGTCCGAGACAGGGATCCTACGAGCAGTACTTC. Translated, it gives CATSPRQGSYEQYF.

This sequence joins TRBV3-1 (or the pseudogene TRBV3-2) and TRBJ1-5; D unresolved. This CDR3 has 14 residues. The V and J ends lost 4 bases and 0 bases respectively, with 7 bases between them. From germline, CDR1 is LGHDT and CDR2 YNNKEL (reference sequence). CDR3 DNA sequence: TGTGCCAGCAGCCGATCTTATAGCAATCAGCCCCAGCATTTT. Translating it yields CASSRSYSNQPQHF.

The genes are TRBV24-1 and TRBJ2-2, with D maybe TRBD1 (6 bases). There are 14 residues in the CDR3. Germline assignment: CDR1 KGHDR and CDR2 SFDVKD. The ends were cut back, 9 bases at V and 4 bases at J, with 14 bases in the middle. The chain's CDR3 is CATGQRGFTGELFF. CDR3 coding DNA: TGTGCCACCGGACAGAGGGGATTCACCGGGGAGCTGTTTTTT.

The V and J genes are TRBV6-7 and TRBJ2-1; 8 positions match TRBD2. TRBV6-7 counts as an open reading frame of uncertain function. The J segment lost 5 bases and the V segment lost 6 bases, leaving 24 bases of the junction unmatched. This CDR3 is built from 20 residues. CDR3 coding DNA: TGTGCCAGCAGGCCAAAGGGAGTTGCGGGGGGACCTAGTATTAACAATGAGCAGTTCTTC. This encodes CASRPKGVAGGPSINNEQFF.

This clone was seen just once. The chain links TRBV24-1 to TRBJ2-2; TRBD2 matches at 12 bases. V gave up 6 bases and J gave up 8 bases; unmatched junction bases: 9. Germline assignment: CDR1 KGHDR and CDR2 SFDVKD. This CDR3 comprises 16 residues. The CDR3 DNA is TGTGCCACCAGTCTTACTAGCGGGGGGTCGTCTGGGGAGCTGTTTTTT. Translating it yields CATSLTSGGSSGELFF.